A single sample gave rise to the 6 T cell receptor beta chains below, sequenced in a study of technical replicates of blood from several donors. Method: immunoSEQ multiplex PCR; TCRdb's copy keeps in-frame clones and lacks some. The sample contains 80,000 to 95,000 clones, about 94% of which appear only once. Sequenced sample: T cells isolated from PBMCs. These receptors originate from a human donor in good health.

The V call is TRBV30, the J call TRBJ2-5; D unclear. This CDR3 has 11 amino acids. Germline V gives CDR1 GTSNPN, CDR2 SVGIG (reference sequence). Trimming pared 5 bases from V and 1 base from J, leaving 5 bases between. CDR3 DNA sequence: TGTGCCTGGCTAACCCAAGAGACCCAGTACTTC. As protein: CAWLTQETQYF.

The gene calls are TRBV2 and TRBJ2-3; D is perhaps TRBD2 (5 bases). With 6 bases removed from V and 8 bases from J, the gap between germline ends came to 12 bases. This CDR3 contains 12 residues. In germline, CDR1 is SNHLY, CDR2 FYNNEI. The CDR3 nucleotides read TGTGCCAGCAGCGGGCCGGCGGGTACGCAGTATTTT. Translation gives CASSGPAGTQYF.

CDR3 residues: CASSAAGRGVGNTIYF. The CDR3 nucleotides read TGTGCCAGCAGTGCGGCCGGGAGGGGAGTTGGAAACACCATATATTTT. V usage is TRBV2 and J usage is TRBJ1-3, with a weak D call TRBD1 (5 bases). The V end lost 4 bases, the J end lost 3 bases, and 16 bases lay between the germline ends. Germline CDR1 is SNHLY and CDR2 is FYNNEI. The CDR3 loop spans 16 amino acids.

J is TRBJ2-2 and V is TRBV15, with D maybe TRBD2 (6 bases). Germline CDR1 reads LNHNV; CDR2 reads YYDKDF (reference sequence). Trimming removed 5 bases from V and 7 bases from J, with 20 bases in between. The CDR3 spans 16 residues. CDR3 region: CATSPRREATRGELFF. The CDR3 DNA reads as TGTGCCACCAGCCCCCGAAGGGAGGCCACGCGCGGGGAGCTGTTTTTT. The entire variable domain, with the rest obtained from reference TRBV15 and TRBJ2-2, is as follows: DAMVIQNPRYQVTQFGKPVTLSCSQTLNHNVMYWYQQKSSQAPKLLFHYYDKDFNNEADTPDNFQSRRPNTSFCFLDIRSPGLGDTAMYLCATSPRREATRGELFFGEGSRLTVL.

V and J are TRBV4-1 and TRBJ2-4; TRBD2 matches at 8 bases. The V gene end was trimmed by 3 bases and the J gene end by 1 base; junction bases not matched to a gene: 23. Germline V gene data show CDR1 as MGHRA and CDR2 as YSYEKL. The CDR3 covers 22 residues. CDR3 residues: CASSHGGVPGLGILRAKNIQYF. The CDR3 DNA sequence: TGCGCCAGCAGCCACGGCGGGGTCCCGGGACTAGGAATTCTCCGGGCCAAAAACATTCAGTACTTC.

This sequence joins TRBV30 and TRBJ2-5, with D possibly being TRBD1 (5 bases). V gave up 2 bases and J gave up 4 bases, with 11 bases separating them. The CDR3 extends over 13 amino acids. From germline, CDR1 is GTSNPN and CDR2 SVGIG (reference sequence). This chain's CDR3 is CAWSLGPIETQYF. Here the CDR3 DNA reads TGTGCCTGGAGTTTGGGGCCGATAGAGACCCAGTACTTC.